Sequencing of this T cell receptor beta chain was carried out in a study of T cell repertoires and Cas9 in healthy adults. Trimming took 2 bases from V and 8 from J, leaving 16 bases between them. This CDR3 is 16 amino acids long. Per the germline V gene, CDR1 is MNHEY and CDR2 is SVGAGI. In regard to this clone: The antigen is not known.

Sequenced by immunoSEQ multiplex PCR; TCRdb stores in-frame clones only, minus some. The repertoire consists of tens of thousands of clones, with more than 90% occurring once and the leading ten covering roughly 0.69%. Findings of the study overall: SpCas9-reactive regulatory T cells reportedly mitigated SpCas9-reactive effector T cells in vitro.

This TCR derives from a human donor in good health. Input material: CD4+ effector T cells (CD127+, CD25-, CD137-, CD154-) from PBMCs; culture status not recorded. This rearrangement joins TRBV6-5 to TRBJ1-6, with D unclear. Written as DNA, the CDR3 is TGTGCCAGCAGTTACACCCTGAACCCAGGCGATTCACCCCTCCACTTT. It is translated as CASSYTLNPGDSPLHF.